These T cell receptor beta chains were read from a single sample in a study of OX40 agonist ivuxolimab in advanced cancers. TCRdb's table, derived via immunoSEQ multiplex PCR, lists solely in-frame clones and lacks some. The table lists 50,000 to 85,000 clones, about 85% of them singletons. This material consisted of CD4+ or CD8+ T cells sorted from blood, taken in a trial of the OX40 agonist ivuxolimab. The receptor set was obtained from an adult with an advanced solid tumor such as melanoma, head and neck, liver or kidney cancer. The CDR3 runs from the conserved cysteine through the conserved F or W. D genes are given only for firm matches. A clone size is listed for some rows: how often the clone was seen (once, few, many), or a class if it is expanded.

D	V	J	size	CDR3	DNA
TRBD1	TRBV2	TRBJ2-3	-	CASSGSTGGIDTQYF	TGTGCCAGCAGTGGTTCTACAGGGGGCATAGATACGCAGTATTTT
-	TRBV27	TRBJ1-1	-	CASSPRGTLGLRAFF	TGTGCCAGCAGTCCCCGTGGGACCCTTGGTTTGAGGGCTTTCTTT
-	TRBV7-9	TRBJ1-5	few	CASSLALDQPQHF	TGTGCCAGCAGCTTAGCGCTTGATCAGCCCCAGCATTTT
-	TRBV18	TRBJ1-4	-	CASSPRQARDEKLFF	TGTGCCAGCTCACCACGCCAGGCAAGAGATGAAAAACTGTTTTTT
-	TRBV30	TRBJ2-1	-	CAWRGPNEQFF	TGTGCCTGGAGGGGTCCGAATGAGCAGTTCTTC
TRBD1	TRBV4-1	TRBJ1-5	-	CASSQRGQAVEPQHF	TGCGCCAGCAGCCAACGGGGACAGGCGGTGGAGCCCCAGCATTTT
-	TRBV5-4	TRBJ2-3	once	CASSLVPRDTQYF	TGTGCCAGCAGCTTGGTCCCCAGGGATACGCAGTATTTT
-	TRBV6-1	TRBJ2-3	-	CASSTGTLGGDTQYF	TGTGCCAGCAGTACCGGGACCCTCGGGGGAGATACGCAGTATTTT
TRBD2	TRBV11-3	TRBJ2-1	once	CASSLETSGRNEQFF	TGTGCCAGCAGCTTAGAGACTAGCGGGAGGAATGAGCAGTTCTTC
-	TRBV19	TRBJ1-1	-	CASSIDQGSVVTEAFF	TGTGCCAGTAGTATAGATCAAGGGTCGGTCGTCACTGAAGCTTTCTTT
TRBD2	TRBV28	TRBJ2-1	-	CASSLGLAGGLYGQFF	TGTGCCAGCAGTTTAGGACTAGCGGGAGGGCTTTATGGGCAGTTCTTC
TRBD2	TRBV5-4	TRBJ2-3	once	CASSGGRGTPDTQYF	TGTGCCAGCAGCGGGGGGAGGGGAACCCCAGATACGCAGTATTTT
TRBD1	TRBV2	TRBJ2-6	-	CTHRGLFGANVLTF	TGTACCCACAGGGGGCTATTTGGGGCCAACGTCCTGACTTTC
-	TRBV5-1	TRBJ2-7	-	CASSLSTGSYEQYF	TGCGCCAGCAGCTTGTCGACAGGATCCTACGAGCAGTACTTC
TRBD1	TRBV25-1	TRBJ2-1	-	CASTPLDRDDNEQFF	TGTGCCAGCACCCCCCTGGACAGGGACGACAATGAGCAGTTCTTC
TRBD1	TRBV5-1	TRBJ1-1	once	CASSSWRGQSMNTEAFF	TGCGCCAGCAGCTCATGGAGGGGACAGTCCATGAACACTGAAGCTTTCTTT
-	TRBV20-1	TRBJ2-5	-	CSASPPRTQYF	TGCAGTGCTAGTCCCCCGCGGACCCAGTACTTC
-	TRBV5-1	TRBJ2-2	once	CASSLGSGRTGELFF	TGCGCCAGCAGCTTGGGCAGCGGGCGCACCGGGGAGCTGTTTTTT
-	TRBV28	TRBJ2-7	-	CASSLARSEQYF	TGTGCCAGCAGTTTAGCCCGTTCCGAGCAGTACTTC
TRBD1	TRBV6-6	TRBJ2-4	-	CASSTDRAIQYF	TGTGCCAGCAGCACGGACAGGGCAATTCAGTACTTC
TRBD1	TRBV28	TRBJ1-1	-	CASIPSGGRRTEAFF	TGTGCCAGCATCCCTTCAGGGGGCCGACGCACTGAAGCTTTCTTT
TRBD2	TRBV7-3	TRBJ2-6	-	CASSPQAGAGANVLTF	TGTGCCAGCAGCCCCCAAGCGGGAGCTGGGGCCAACGTCCTGACTTTC
-	TRBV19	TRBJ2-2	-	CASSPVGGPGELFF	TGTGCCAGTAGCCCCGTGGGGGGCCCCGGGGAGCTGTTTTTT
TRBD1	TRBV7-2	TRBJ2-3	-	CASSLNRGNTDTQYF	TGTGCCAGCAGCTTAAACAGGGGTAATACAGATACGCAGTATTTT
TRBD1	TRBV23-1	TRBJ1-2	-	CASSQSPGQGAAGYTF	TGCGCCAGCAGTCAATCGCCGGGACAGGGGGCGGCTGGCTACACCTTC
-	TRBV10-3	TRBJ1-1	-	CAISESSGLAVEAFF	TGTGCCATCAGTGAGTCAAGTGGCTTAGCGGTTGAAGCTTTCTTT
-	TRBV5-4	TRBJ2-5	-	CASSLGRGAGETQYF	TGTGCCAGCAGCTTGGGCAGGGGGGCCGGAGAGACCCAGTACTTC
TRBD1	TRBV19	TRBJ2-7	many	CASSPGQGLDEQYF	TGTGCCAGTAGTCCGGGACAGGGTTTGGACGAGCAGTACTTC
TRBD1	TRBV9	TRBJ2-7	once	CASSFGQDAYEQYF	TGTGCCAGCAGCTTCGGACAGGATGCCTACGAGCAGTACTTC
TRBD1	TRBV27	TRBJ1-4	-	CASSSSGTGGGKLFF	TGTGCCAGCAGCTCCTCCGGGACAGGGGGTGGAAAACTGTTTTTT
-	TRBV27	TRBJ2-7	-	CASSLGRGGYEQYF	TGTGCCAGCAGTTTAGGCAGGGGGGGGTACGAGCAGTACTTC
-	TRBV19	TRBJ1-1	-	CASMGSNTEAFF	TGTGCCAGTATGGGTTCGAACACTGAAGCTTTCTTT
TRBD1	TRBV19	TRBJ2-7	-	CASSIVGTEPYEQYF	TGTGCCAGTAGTATAGTGGGGACAGAGCCCTACGAGCAGTACTTC
-	TRBV7-2	TRBJ1-2	-	CASSFETGNYGYTF	TGTGCCAGCAGCTTTGAAACAGGAAACTATGGCTACACCTTC
-	TRBV9	TRBJ2-5	-	CASSVGAWGETQYF	TGTGCCAGCAGCGTAGGCGCCTGGGGAGAGACCCAGTACTTC
TRBD2	TRBV18	TRBJ2-5	few	CASSQRTRIVQETQYF	TGTGCCAGCTCACAAAGGACTAGAATAGTCCAAGAGACCCAGTACTTC
-	TRBV10-3	TRBJ1-1	-	CAISEGREAFF	TGTGCCATCAGTGAGGGCAGAGAAGCTTTCTTT
-	TRBV5-8	TRBJ2-7	-	CASTRRGTHEQYF	TGTGCCAGCACACGTCGGGGGACCCACGAGCAGTACTTC
TRBD1	TRBV6-5	TRBJ1-2	-	CASRSTGDRNGYTF	TGTGCCAGCAGATCTACAGGGGACCGAAATGGCTACACCTTC
-	TRBV18	TRBJ2-5	-	CASSPPRRETQYF	TGTGCCAGCTCACCACCCCGGAGGGAGACCCAGTACTTC
-	TRBV7-3	TRBJ2-5	-	CASSLRNRETQYF	TGTGCCAGCAGCTTAAGAAACCGAGAGACCCAGTACTTC
TRBD2	TRBV7-2	TRBJ2-1	once	CASSLVSTGGQNEQFF	TGTGCCAGCAGCTTAGTGTCTACGGGGGGGCAGAATGAGCAGTTCTTC
-	TRBV7-2	TRBJ1-1	-	CASSLGPLRDTEAFF	TGTGCCAGCAGCTTAGGGCCCCTAAGGGACACTGAAGCTTTCTTT
-	TRBV7-2	TRBJ2-7	-	CASSLGYGKQYF	TGTGCCAGCAGCTTAGGGTATGGAAAGCAGTACTTC
-	TRBV10-3	TRBJ1-2	-	CAISSPGRSYGYTF	TGTGCCATCAGCAGTCCGGGACGGAGCTATGGCTACACCTTC
-	TRBV7-3	TRBJ2-2	-	CASSYSPTGNSGELFF	TGTGCCAGCAGCTACTCTCCCACGGGAAATTCCGGGGAGCTGTTTTTT
-	TRBV7-3	TRBJ1-1	-	CASSSGQGITEAFF	TGTGCCAGCAGCTCGGGGCAGGGGATAACTGAAGCTTTCTTT
-	TRBV5-1	TRBJ1-2	-	CASSLVDGSVGYTF	TGCGCCAGCAGCTTGGTGGACGGTTCGGTGGGCTACACCTTC
-	TRBV7-8	TRBJ2-7	-	CASSLEGNSYEQYF	TGTGCCAGCAGCTTAGAAGGCAACTCCTACGAGCAGTACTTC
-	TRBV6-1	TRBJ2-5	-	CASSAGGTLEETQYF	TGTGCCAGCAGTGCTGGGGGGACATTAGAAGAGACCCAGTACTTC
-	TRBV5-4	TRBJ1-2	-	CASSRLGGEGYTF	TGTGCCAGCAGCCGTTTGGGGGGAGAGGGCTACACCTTC
TRBD1	TRBV6-5	TRBJ2-7	-	CASSYNRGSYEQYF	TGTGCCAGCAGTTACAACAGGGGGAGCTACGAGCAGTACTTC
-	TRBV9	TRBJ2-6	-	CASSVGSVGANVLTF	TGTGCCAGCAGCGTAGGGTCTGTTGGGGCCAACGTCCTGACTTTC
-	TRBV4-1	TRBJ1-1	-	CASSQGLLRFTEAFF	TGCGCCAGCAGCCAAGGTCTGTTGAGGTTCACTGAAGCTTTCTTT
-	TRBV18	TRBJ2-7	-	CASSPKQTPDEQYF	TGTGCCAGCTCACCGAAACAGACGCCTGACGAGCAGTACTTC
TRBD1	TRBV27	TRBJ2-3	-	CASSSRMQGAGDTQYF	TGTGCCAGCAGCTCCAGGATGCAGGGGGCAGGAGATACGCAGTATTTT
-	TRBV28	TRBJ2-7	-	CASSLLAGSYEQYF	TGTGCCAGCAGTTTATTAGCAGGTTCCTACGAGCAGTACTTC
-	TRBV4-1	TRBJ1-1	-	CASSPGLWDTEAFF	TGCGCCAGCAGCCCGGGACTTTGGGACACTGAAGCTTTCTTT
-	TRBV6-5	TRBJ2-7	-	CASSPDARAEGEQYF	TGTGCCAGCAGTCCCGACGCACGAGCGGAGGGCGAGCAGTACTTC